One and the same sample provided the 10 T cell receptor beta chains below, sequenced in a study of CD8+CD57+ T cells in acquired aplastic anemia. Sequenced patients had shown CD8+CD57+ cell expansion by flow cytometry. It was genomic DNA that served as the template for profiling TCR beta VDJ and CDR3. A single record per CDR3 protein comes from TCRdb applying MiXCR to the reads. Of about 160,000 distinct CDR3 sequences listed, approximately 44% are singletons. Sequencing was done on a sample of sorted CD4+, CD8+, or CD8+CD57+ T cells (not recorded which) from PBMCs. The receptors come from a human donor with aplastic anemia.

In this sample, this clonotype turned up many times. This CDR3 is CASSSIGYGYGYTF. CDR3 sequence (DNA): TGTGCCAGCAGCTCGATCGGGTACGGCTATGGCTACACCTTC. The chain combines TRBV7-2 with TRBJ1-2; D gene uncertain. The CDR3 has 14 residues. CDR1 SGHTA and CDR2 FQGNSA come from the germline V gene. The germline V and J ends were trimmed by 4 bases and 4 bases, with 13 bases remaining between them.

This clonotype was seen more than once but under ten times. This chain links TRBV2 with TRBJ2-7; 10 positions match TRBD1. The germline CDR1 and CDR2 sequences are SNHLY and FYNNEI. The CDR3 covers 15 residues. Losses at the gene ends were 2 bases for V and 5 bases for J; bases not matched to a gene: 6. CDR3 amino acids: CASSEPGQGENEQYF. CDR3 coding DNA: TGTGCCAGCAGTGAACCCGGACAGGGGGAAAACGAGCAGTACTTC.

The gene calls are TRBV24-1 and TRBJ2-7, with D possibly TRBD2 on 5 matching bases. V lost 7 bases and J 0 bases, leaving 6 bases between the germline ends. This CDR3 has 12 amino acids. Germline CDR1 and CDR2: KGHDR and SFDVKD. The CDR3 sequence: CATRGSSYEQYF. CDR3 nucleotides: TGTGCCACCAGAGGGAGCTCCTACGAGCAGTACTTC.

The genes are TRBV2 and TRBJ2-7; the match to TRBD2 covers 12 bases. V shed 3 bases, J shed 0 bases, and the junction held 12 bases outside the gene matches. The CDR3 consists of 19 residues. CDR1 SNHLY and CDR2 FYNNEI come from the germline V gene. The CDR3: CASSETSGGAPPCSYEQYV. CDR3 sequence (DNA): TGTGCCAGCAGTGAGACTAGCGGGGGTGCACCTCCGTGCTCCTACGAGCAGTACGTC.

This clonotype was observed many times. The chain uses TRBV20-1 and TRBJ1-5; D is unclear. The germline V and J ends were trimmed by 2 bases and 2 bases, with 10 bases remaining between them. CDR3 size: 14 residues. Germline values: CDR1 DFQATT, CDR2 SNEGSKA (reference sequence). Written as DNA, the CDR3 is TGCAGTGCTAGACGGGAGGTGGGCAATCAGCCCCAGCATTTT. Its protein product is CSARREVGNQPQHF.

This clonotype came up once. The rearrangement joins TRBV7-8 to TRBJ2-7; D is unclear. V lost 1 base and J 5 bases, leaving 9 bases between the germline ends. Germline V gene lookup returns CDR1 SGHVS and CDR2 FQNEAQ. The CDR3 contains 13 residues. CDR3 sequence reads: CASSLGYSDEQYV. The CDR3 nucleotides are TGTGCCAGCAGCTTAGGCTACAGTGACGAGCAGTACGTC.

This clonotype was counted at least ten times. This chain joins TRBV20-1 and TRBJ1-1, with a possible D match to TRBD1 (5 bases). In germline, CDR1 is DFQATT, CDR2 SNEGSKA (reference sequence). V was pared by 3 bases and J by 3 bases, with 8 bases between. CDR3 length: 12 residues. The CDR3 is CSARARDTEAFF. As DNA, the CDR3 is TGCAGTGCTAGGGCCAGGGACACTGAAGCTTTCTTT.

This clonotype turned up a few times. The rearrangement uses TRBV3-1 and TRBJ1-3; D is undetermined. Germline-derived CDR1 and CDR2 are LGHDT and YNNKEL (reference sequence). The CDR3 covers 15 residues. The germline V and J ends were trimmed by 3 bases and 4 bases, with 13 bases remaining between them. CDR3 sequence reads: CASSHSGLLGNTIYF. The CDR3 region has the DNA TGTGCCAGCAGCCATTCCGGACTATTGGGAAACACCATATATTTT.

In this sample, this clonotype turned up many times. The V call is TRBV10-3, the J call TRBJ2-7, with 7 bases that match TRBD1. After removal of 3 bases from V and 2 bases from J, the junction contained 4 bases not matched to a gene. The CDR3 extends over 14 amino acids. CDR1 and CDR2 (germline): ENHRY, SYGVKD. CDR3 in amino acids: CAISEYRGAYEQYF. The CDR3 nucleotides read TGTGCCATCAGTGAATACAGGGGTGCCTACGAGCAGTACTTC.

The genes are TRBV13 and TRBJ2-5; the D call may be TRBD1 or TRBD2 (5 bases each). The CDR3 is 15 residues long. CDR1 is PRHDT, CDR2 FYEKMQ, per germline (reference sequence). Trimming removed 4 bases from V and 7 bases from J, with 19 bases in between. This chain's CDR3 is CASSSAGTAFGTQYF. In DNA, the CDR3 is TGTGCCAGCAGCTCAGCCGGGACGGCCTTTGGGACCCAGTACTTC.